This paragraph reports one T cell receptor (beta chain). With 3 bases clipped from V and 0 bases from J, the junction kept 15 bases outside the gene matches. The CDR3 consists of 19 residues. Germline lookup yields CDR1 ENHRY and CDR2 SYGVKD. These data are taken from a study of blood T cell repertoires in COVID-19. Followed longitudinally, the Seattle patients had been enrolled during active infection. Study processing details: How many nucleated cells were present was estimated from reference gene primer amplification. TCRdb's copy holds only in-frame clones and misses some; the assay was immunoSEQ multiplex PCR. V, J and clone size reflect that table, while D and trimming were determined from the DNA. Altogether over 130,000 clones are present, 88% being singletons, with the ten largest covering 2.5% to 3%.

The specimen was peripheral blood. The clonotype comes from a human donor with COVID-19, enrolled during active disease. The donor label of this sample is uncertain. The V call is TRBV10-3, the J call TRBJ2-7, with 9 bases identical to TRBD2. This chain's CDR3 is CAISDPPGVAGEHSYEQYF. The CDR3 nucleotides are TGTGCCATCAGTGACCCACCCGGGGTAGCGGGAGAACACTCCTACGAGCAGTACTTC.